A single sample is the source of the 22 T cell receptor beta chains below, sequenced in a study of cytomegalovirus exposure and HLA in healthy donors (dated by TCRdb to 2017 to 2019). The method was the immunoSEQ multiplex PCR assay. As stored in TCRdb, this immuneACCESS dataset retains in-frame rearrangements with V and J assigned. A fraction of the clones does not appear; measured against another copy, unresolved V genes explain less than half of the discrepancy, and the remainder lacks a known reason. The sample table holds 150,000 to 200,000 clones, of which just under 90% were seen once. The ten largest clonotypes hold 10% of the sample. The specimen sequenced was PBMCs. These receptor sequences come from a woman under 30 in good health and CMV-seropositive.

The gene calls are TRBV5-6 and TRBJ1-4; no firm D call. V dropped 0 bases and J dropped 6 bases, with 6 bases sitting between them. The CDR3 consists of 13 residues. Germline CDR1 is SGHDT and CDR2 is YYEEEE. The CDR3 reads CASSLGLYEKLFF. The CDR3 coding sequence is TGTGCCAGCAGCTTGGGGCTCTATGAAAAACTGTTTTTT.

V usage is TRBV30 and J usage is TRBJ2-4, with 8 bases matching TRBD1. The germline V gene encodes CDR1 GTSNPN and CDR2 SVGIG (reference sequence). This CDR3 has 12 amino acids. The V gene end was trimmed by 5 bases and the J gene end by 7 bases; junction bases not matched to a gene: 4. In DNA, the CDR3 is TGTGCCTGGGACCGGACAGGGAACATTCAGTACTTC. It specifies CAWDRTGNIQYF. The whole variable domain, filled in from reference TRBV30 and TRBJ2-4, reads SQTIHQWPATLVQPVGSPLSLECTVEGTSNPNLYWYRQAAGRGLQLLFYSVGIGQISSEVPQNLSASRPQDRQFILSSKKLLLSDSGFYLCAWDRTGNIQYFGAGTRLSVL.

The chain couples TRBV5-1 to TRBJ2-5; maybe TRBD2 (6 bases). Per the germline V gene, CDR1 is SGHRS and CDR2 is YFSETQ. V was cut by 6 bases and J by 2 bases, with 17 bases left in between. The CDR3 totals 15 residues. CDR3 DNA: TGCGCCAGCAATCCCGGTGGTAGCGGACAAGAGACCCAGTACTTC. This codes for CASNPGGSGQETQYF.

V is TRBV7-2 and J is TRBJ1-5; D gene uncertain. The CDR3 is 14 amino acids. Germline lookup yields CDR1 SGHTA and CDR2 FQGNSA. V lost 4 bases and J 3 bases, leaving 10 bases between the germline ends. This CDR3 reads CASSSSGPNQPQHF. The CDR3, as DNA: TGTGCCAGCAGCTCATCAGGCCCCAATCAGCCCCAGCATTTT.

The V call is TRBV27, the J call TRBJ2-1, with 9 bases fitting TRBD1. Germline trimming cut 4 bases from V and 0 bases from J; bases unmatched to any gene: 16. Germline assignment: CDR1 MNHEY and CDR2 SMNVEV (reference sequence). CDR3 size: 20 residues. CDR3 loop: CASSSRGATGGSFSYNEQFF. Here the CDR3 DNA reads TGTGCCAGCAGTTCCAGGGGGGCGACAGGGGGTTCCTTCTCCTACAATGAGCAGTTCTTC.

This clone was counted once. J is TRBJ1-2 and V is TRBV4-1; TRBD1 matches 7 bases. Germline loops: CDR1 MGHRA, CDR2 YSYEKL. The V and J ends lost 5 bases and 3 bases, in that order; junction bases with no gene match: 6. The CDR3 totals 14 residues. DNA of the CDR3: TGCGCCAGCAGCAGCATAACAGGGGACTATGGCTACACCTTC. Its translation is CASSSITGDYGYTF.

In the case of this clone: Other nucleotide sequences in the sample specify the same CDR3. The chain combines TRBV5-1 with TRBJ2-7, with 9 bases identical to TRBD2. CDR1 is SGHRS and CDR2 is YFSETQ in the germline V gene. The V segment lost 0 bases and the J segment 4 bases; nucleotides outside the gene matches: 5. The CDR3 has 15 amino acids. Here the CDR3 DNA reads TGCGCCAGCAGCTTGGTGCTAGCGGGAAGTTACGAGCAGTACTTC. It is translated as CASSLVLAGSYEQYF.

The J gene is TRBJ2-1, the V gene TRBV7-8; a possible D gene is TRBD2 (5 bases). Germline V gene data show CDR1 as SGHVS and CDR2 as FQNEAQ. The CDR3 totals 14 residues. V was cut by 1 base and J by 6 bases, with 10 bases left in between. The CDR3 sequence: CASSLVSRVNEQFF. In DNA, the CDR3 is TGTGCCAGCAGCTTAGTCTCGCGGGTCAATGAGCAGTTCTTC.

The V call is TRBV5-1, the J call TRBJ2-7; 7 bases are a match to TRBD2. Germline loops: CDR1 SGHRS, CDR2 YFSETQ. The V and J ends lost 0 bases and 2 bases, in that order; junction bases with no gene match: 2. The CDR3 sequence is 14 residues long. The CDR3 DNA reads as TGCGCCAGCAGCTTGGTGGGGGGGACCTACGAGCAGTACTTC. Its protein product is CASSLVGGTYEQYF.

The chain uses TRBV28 and TRBJ1-4; TRBD1 matches at 9 bases. From germline, CDR1 is MDHEN and CDR2 SYDVKM. V dropped 10 bases and J dropped 7; count of bases not matched to a gene: 19. The CDR3 length is 17 residues. CDR3 nucleotide sequence: TGTGCCACCCACAAAATTCAAAACAGGGGGCAGGGTGAAAAACTGTTTTTT. Its translation: CATHKIQNRGQGEKLFF.

This clone was counted a single time. The chain employs TRBV18 and TRBJ1-4, with 10 bases lining up with TRBD1. CDR3 length: 15 residues. In germline, CDR1 is KGHSH, CDR2 LQKENI. Unmatched junction bases numbered 1, after V lost 3 bases and J lost 3 bases. The CDR3 DNA sequence: TGTGCCAGCTCACCGGGACAGGGGTCTAATGAAAAACTGTTTTTT. It specifies CASSPGQGSNEKLFF.

The chain combines TRBV9 with TRBJ2-7, with 9 bases that match TRBD2. The V gene's germline CDR1 is SGDLS and CDR2 YYNGEE. The CDR3 contains 16 residues. Trimming at V came to 0 bases and at J to 5 bases, leaving 9 bases not matched to a gene. The CDR3 reads CASSVGLGGRADEQYF. The CDR3 region has the DNA TGTGCCAGCAGCGTAGGACTCGGCGGGAGGGCCGACGAGCAGTACTTC.

The chain couples TRBV5-1 to TRBJ2-7; D is undetermined. The CDR3 has 17 amino acids. With 0 bases removed from V and 0 bases from J, the gap between germline ends came to 16 bases. From germline, CDR1 is SGHRS and CDR2 YFSETQ. CDR3 nucleotide sequence: TGCGCCAGCAGCTTGGCCTCTCACGCCTATAGCTCCTACGAGCAGTACTTC. This gives the protein CASSLASHAYSSYEQYF.

This chain uses TRBV30 with TRBJ2-3; D may be TRBD2 (5 bases). The V gene lost 2 bases and the J gene lost 7 bases, with 13 bases spanning the gap. This CDR3 comprises 13 residues. The germline V gene encodes CDR1 GTSNPN and CDR2 SVGIG (reference sequence). The CDR3 DNA is TGTGCCTGGAGTCACGGGGATAGGAATACGCAGTATTTT. Translating gives CAWSHGDRNTQYF.

V and J are TRBV6-5 and TRBJ2-7; D may be TRBD2 (7 bases). With 7 bases removed from V and 1 base from J, the gap between germline ends came to 17 bases. Germline V gene sequence: CDR1 MNHEY, CDR2 SVGAGI. The CDR3 is made up of 15 amino acids. The chain's CDR3 is CASTHGGGASYEQYF. In DNA form, the CDR3 reads TGTGCCAGCACTCATGGGGGGGGCGCATCCTACGAGCAGTACTTC.

The CDR3 sequence is CASSQDPTGENIQYF. Written as DNA, the CDR3 is TGCGCCAGCAGCCAAGATCCGACAGGGGAAAACATTCAGTACTTC. V and J are TRBV4-3 and TRBJ2-4, with 8 bases aligning to TRBD1. With V trimmed by 0 bases and J by 5 bases, 3 bases remained unmatched. The V gene's germline CDR1 is LGHNA and CDR2 YSLEER. The CDR3 is 15 residues long.

The chain is built from TRBV18 and TRBJ2-3, with 12 bases lining up with TRBD2. This CDR3 contains 17 residues. V trimming: 3 bases; J trimming: 0 bases; junction bases outside the gene matches: 4. Looked up from germline, CDR1 is KGHSH and CDR2 is LQKENI. The CDR3 loop is CASSPRLAGDSTDTQYF. CDR3 sequence (DNA): TGTGCCAGCTCACCCAGACTAGCGGGAGACAGCACAGATACGCAGTATTTT.

The J gene is TRBJ1-2, the V gene TRBV23-1, with D perhaps TRBD1 (6 bases). TRBV23-1 is an open reading frame, and its role is uncertain. V dropped 10 bases and J dropped 4 bases, with 19 bases sitting between them. The CDR3 consists of 14 residues. CDR3 residues: CANQYRDPFYGYTF. CDR3 DNA: TGCGCCAATCAGTACAGGGATCCCTTCTATGGCTACACCTTC.

This rearrangement joins TRBV7-9 to TRBJ2-7; tentative D call: TRBD2 (5 bases). CDR1 is SEHNR and CDR2 is FQNEAQ in the germline V gene (reference sequence). The CDR3 is 16 residues long. V was cut by 4 bases and J by 2 bases, with 18 bases left in between. CDR3 in amino acids: CASSSREGTQTYEQYF. Here the CDR3 DNA reads TGTGCCAGCAGCTCCCGGGAAGGAACGCAAACCTACGAGCAGTACTTC.

The V gene is TRBV7-9, the J gene TRBJ2-5; perhaps TRBD2 as D (5 bases). CDR1 and CDR2 from the germline V gene are SEHNR and FQNEAQ (reference sequence). The germline V and J ends were trimmed by 5 bases and 5 bases, with 15 bases remaining between them. This CDR3 is 14 amino acids long. Here the CDR3 reads CASSAGPGQETQYF. CDR3 bases: TGTGCCAGCAGCGCGGGCCCTGGGCAGGAGACCCAGTACTTC.

The chain employs TRBV28 and TRBJ2-7, with 12 bases identical to TRBD2. V lost 3 bases, J lost 0 bases, and 3 bases stayed unmatched. This CDR3 spans 16 amino acids. Germline V gene lookup returns CDR1 MDHEN and CDR2 SYDVKM. The CDR3 DNA follows: TGTGCCAGCAGTTTTACTAGCGGGAGGCTCTCCTACGAGCAGTACTTC. This translates into CASSFTSGRLSYEQYF.

The gene calls are TRBV19 and TRBJ1-2; 8 positions agree with TRBD1. From germline, CDR1 is LNHDA and CDR2 SQIVND (reference sequence). The CDR3 spans 14 residues. V was pared by 6 bases and J by 7 bases, with 10 bases of the junction left unmatched. CDR3 coding DNA: TGTGCCAGTAGCAGGACAGGGCAGTTTGGTGGCTACACCTTC. This sequence encodes CASSRTGQFGGYTF.